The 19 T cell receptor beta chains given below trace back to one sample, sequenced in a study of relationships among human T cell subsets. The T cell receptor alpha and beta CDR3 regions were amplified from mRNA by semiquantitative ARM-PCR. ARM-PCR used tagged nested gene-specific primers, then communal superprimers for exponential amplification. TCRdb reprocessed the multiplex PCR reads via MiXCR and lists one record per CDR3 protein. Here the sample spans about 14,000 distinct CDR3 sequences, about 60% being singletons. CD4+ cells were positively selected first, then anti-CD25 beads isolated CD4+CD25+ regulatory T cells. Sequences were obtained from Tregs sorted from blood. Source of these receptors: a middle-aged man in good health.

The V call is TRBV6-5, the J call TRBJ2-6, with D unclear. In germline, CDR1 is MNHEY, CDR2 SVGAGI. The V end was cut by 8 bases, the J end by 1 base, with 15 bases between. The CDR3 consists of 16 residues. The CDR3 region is CASQQPGASGANVLTF. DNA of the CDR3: TGTGCCAGCCAGCAGCCAGGAGCTTCTGGGGCCAACGTCCTGACTTTC.

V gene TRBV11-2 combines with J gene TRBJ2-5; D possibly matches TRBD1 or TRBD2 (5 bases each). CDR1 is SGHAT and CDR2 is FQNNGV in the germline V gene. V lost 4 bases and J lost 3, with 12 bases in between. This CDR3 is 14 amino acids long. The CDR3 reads CASSSGTTKETQYF. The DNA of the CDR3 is TGTGCCAGCAGCTCGGGGACCACCAAAGAGACCCAGTACTTC.

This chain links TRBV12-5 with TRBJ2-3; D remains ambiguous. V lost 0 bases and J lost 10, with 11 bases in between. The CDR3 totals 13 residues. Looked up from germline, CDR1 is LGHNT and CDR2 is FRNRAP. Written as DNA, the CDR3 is TGTGCTAGTGGTTTGGTACTGGCAGGTGCGCAGTATTTT. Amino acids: CASGLVLAGAQYF.

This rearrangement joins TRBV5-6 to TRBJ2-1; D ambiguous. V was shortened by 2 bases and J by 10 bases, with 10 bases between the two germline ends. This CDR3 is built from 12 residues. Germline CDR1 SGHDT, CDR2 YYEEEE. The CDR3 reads CASSFLSSEQFF. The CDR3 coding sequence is TGTGCCAGCAGCTTCCTCTCGAGCGAGCAGTTCTTC.

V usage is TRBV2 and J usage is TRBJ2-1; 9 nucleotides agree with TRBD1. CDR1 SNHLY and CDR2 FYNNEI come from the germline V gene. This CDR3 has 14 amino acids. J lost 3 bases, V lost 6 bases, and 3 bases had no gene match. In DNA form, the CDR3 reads TGTGCCAGCAGGGACAGGGGAGGCTACAATGAGCAGTTCTTC. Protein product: CASRDRGGYNEQFF.

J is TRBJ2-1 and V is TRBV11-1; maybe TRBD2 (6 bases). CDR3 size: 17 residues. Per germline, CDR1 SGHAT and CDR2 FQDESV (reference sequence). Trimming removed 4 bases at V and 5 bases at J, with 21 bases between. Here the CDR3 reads CASSSRGRGTVDNEQFF. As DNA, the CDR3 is TGTGCCAGCAGCTCTAGAGGGCGCGGGACGGTCGACAATGAGCAGTTCTTC.

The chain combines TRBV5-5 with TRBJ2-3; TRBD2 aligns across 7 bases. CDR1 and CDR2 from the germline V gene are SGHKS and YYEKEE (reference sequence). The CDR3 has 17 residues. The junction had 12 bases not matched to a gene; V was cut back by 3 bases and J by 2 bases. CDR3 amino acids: CASSSLRRERVTDTQYF. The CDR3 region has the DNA TGTGCCAGCAGCTCCTTGAGGCGGGAGAGGGTCACAGATACGCAGTATTTT.

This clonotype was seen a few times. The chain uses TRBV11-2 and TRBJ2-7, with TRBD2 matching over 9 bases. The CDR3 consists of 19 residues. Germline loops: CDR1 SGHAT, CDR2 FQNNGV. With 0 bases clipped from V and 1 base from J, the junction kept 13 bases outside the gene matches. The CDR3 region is CASSLEGRYLAGRSYEQYF. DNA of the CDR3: TGTGCCAGCAGCTTAGAAGGCAGGTACCTAGCGGGGCGATCCTACGAGCAGTACTTC.

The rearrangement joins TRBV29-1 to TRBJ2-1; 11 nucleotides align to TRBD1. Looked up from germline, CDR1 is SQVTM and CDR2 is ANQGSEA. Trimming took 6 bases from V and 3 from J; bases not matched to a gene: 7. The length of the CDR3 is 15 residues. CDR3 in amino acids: CSVTGTGGIYNEQFF. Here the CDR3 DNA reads TGCAGCGTAACCGGGACAGGGGGTATCTACAATGAGCAGTTCTTC.

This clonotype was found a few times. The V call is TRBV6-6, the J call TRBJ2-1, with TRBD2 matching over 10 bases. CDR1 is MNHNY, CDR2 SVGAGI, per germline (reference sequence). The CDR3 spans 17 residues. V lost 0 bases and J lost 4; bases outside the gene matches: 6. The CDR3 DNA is TGTGCCAGCAGTTACTCACCTAGCGGGGGTTTATACAATGAGCAGTTCTTC. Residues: CASSYSPSGGLYNEQFF.

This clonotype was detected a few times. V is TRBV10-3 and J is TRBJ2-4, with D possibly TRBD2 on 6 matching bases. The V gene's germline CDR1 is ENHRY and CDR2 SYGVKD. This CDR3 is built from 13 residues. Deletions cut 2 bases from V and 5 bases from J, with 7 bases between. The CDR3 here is CAISEREQNIQYF. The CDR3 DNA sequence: TGTGCCATCAGTGAGCGGGAGCAAAACATTCAGTACTTC.

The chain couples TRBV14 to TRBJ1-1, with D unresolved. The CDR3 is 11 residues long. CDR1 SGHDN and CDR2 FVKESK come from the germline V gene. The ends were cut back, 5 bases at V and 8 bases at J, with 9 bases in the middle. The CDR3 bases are TGTGCCAGCAGCAAAATCGGGGAAGCTTTCTTT. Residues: CASSKIGEAFF.

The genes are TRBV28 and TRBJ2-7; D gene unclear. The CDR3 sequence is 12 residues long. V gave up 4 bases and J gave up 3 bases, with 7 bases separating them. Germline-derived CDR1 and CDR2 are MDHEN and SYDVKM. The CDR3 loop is CASSSKIYEQYF. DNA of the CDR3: TGTGCCAGCAGTTCGAAGATCTACGAGCAGTACTTC.

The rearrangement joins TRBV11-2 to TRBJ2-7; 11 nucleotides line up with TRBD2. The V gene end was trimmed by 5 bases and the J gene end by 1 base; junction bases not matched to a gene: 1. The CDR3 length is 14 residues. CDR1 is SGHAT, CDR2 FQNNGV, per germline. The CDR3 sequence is CASSRLAGSYEQYF. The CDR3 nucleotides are TGTGCCAGCAGCCGACTAGCGGGATCCTACGAGCAGTACTTC.

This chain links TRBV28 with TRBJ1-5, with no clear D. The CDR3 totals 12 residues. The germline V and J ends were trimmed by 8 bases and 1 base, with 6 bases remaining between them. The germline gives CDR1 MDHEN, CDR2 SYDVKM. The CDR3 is CASHRSNQPQHF. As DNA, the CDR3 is TGTGCCAGCCACAGAAGCAATCAGCCCCAGCATTTT.

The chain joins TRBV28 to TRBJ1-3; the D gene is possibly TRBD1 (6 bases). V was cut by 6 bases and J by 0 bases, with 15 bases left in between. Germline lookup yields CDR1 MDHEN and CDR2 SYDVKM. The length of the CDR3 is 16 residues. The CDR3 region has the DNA TGTGCCAGCAGCACCGGACAGCTAAACTCTGGAAACACCATATATTTT. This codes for CASSTGQLNSGNTIYF.

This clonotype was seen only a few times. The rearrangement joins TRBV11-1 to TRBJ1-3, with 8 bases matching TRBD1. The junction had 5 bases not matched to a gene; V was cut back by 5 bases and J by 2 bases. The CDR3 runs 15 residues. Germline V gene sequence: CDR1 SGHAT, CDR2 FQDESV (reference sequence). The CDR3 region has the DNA TGTGCCAGCAGCAGACGACAGGGGACTGGAAACACCATATATTTT. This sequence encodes CASSRRQGTGNTIYF.

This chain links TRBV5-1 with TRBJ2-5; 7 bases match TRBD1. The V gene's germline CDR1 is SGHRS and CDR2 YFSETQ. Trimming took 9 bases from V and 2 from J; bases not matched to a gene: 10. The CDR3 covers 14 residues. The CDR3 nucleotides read TGCGCCACAGCTCCCGGGACAGAACAAGAGACCCAGTACTTC. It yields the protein CATAPGTEQETQYF.

CDR3 nucleotide sequence: TGTGCCAGCAGCCTTAGCGGGGGCCGCTCTAATGAGCAGTTCTTC. This translates into CASSLSGGRSNEQFF. The chain combines TRBV11-2 with TRBJ2-1, with 9 bases identical to TRBD2. The CDR3 has 15 residues. V shed 5 bases, J shed 7 bases, and the junction held 9 bases outside the gene matches. The germline V gene encodes CDR1 SGHAT and CDR2 FQNNGV. The entire variable domain, with the rest obtained from reference TRBV11-2 and TRBJ2-1, is as follows: EAGVAQSPRYKIIEKRQSVAFWCNPISGHATLYWYQQILGQGPKLLIQFQNNGVVDDSQLPKDRFSAERLKGVDSTLKIQPAKLEDSAVYLCASSLSGGRSNEQFFGPGTRLTVL.